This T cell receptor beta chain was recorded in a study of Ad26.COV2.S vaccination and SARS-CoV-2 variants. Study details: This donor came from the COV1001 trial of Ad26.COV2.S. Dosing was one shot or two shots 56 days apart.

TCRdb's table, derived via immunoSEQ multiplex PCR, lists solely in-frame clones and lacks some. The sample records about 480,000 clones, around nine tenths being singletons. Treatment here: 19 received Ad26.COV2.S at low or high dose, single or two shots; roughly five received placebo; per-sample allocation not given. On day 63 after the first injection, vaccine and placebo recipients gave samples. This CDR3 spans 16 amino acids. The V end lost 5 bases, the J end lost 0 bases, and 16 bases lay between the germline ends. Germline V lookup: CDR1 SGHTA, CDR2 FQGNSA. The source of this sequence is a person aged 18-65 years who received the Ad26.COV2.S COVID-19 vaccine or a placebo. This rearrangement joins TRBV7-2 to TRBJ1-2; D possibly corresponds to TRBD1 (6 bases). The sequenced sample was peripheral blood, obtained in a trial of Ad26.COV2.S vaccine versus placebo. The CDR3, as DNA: TGTGCCAGCAGCAAAGAACAGGGCGGGACTAACTATGGCTACACCTTC. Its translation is CASSKEQGGTNYGYTF.